Described below is a single T cell receptor (beta chain) sequence and its context. The data are from a study of shared clonotypes between healthy human individuals. Germline CDR1 reads SEHNR; CDR2 reads FQNEAQ (reference sequence). The length of the CDR3 is 13 residues. V shed 5 bases, J shed 11 bases, and the junction held 10 bases outside the gene matches. Every immunoSEQ plate was one replicate of a subset's evenly spread DNA. Authors' analysis steps: Filtering differed for immunoSEQ, which gave only junction sequences without quality scores. Libraries were prepared by immunoSEQ multiplex PCR; TCRdb keeps only in-frame clonotypes and omits some of them. V, J and clone size were drawn from that table, and D and trimming were deduced from the DNA. Of about half a million clones detected, approximately 82% appear once; the ten largest clones hold around 13%. Everyone who donated was a Caucasian adult who lived in Nashville, Tennessee. Samples left unsorted employed approximately 83 million PBMCs for genomic DNA.

The genes are TRBV7-9 and TRBJ2-5; 8 bases are a match to TRBD2. The TCR comes from a woman aged 40 to 55 in good health. Some clones in this sample may be carry-over from other donors' samples. The sequencing input was PBMCs. The CDR3 is CASSPVGAGEQYF. CDR3 sequence (DNA): TGTGCCAGCAGCCCTGTGGGAGCGGGGGAGCAGTACTTC.